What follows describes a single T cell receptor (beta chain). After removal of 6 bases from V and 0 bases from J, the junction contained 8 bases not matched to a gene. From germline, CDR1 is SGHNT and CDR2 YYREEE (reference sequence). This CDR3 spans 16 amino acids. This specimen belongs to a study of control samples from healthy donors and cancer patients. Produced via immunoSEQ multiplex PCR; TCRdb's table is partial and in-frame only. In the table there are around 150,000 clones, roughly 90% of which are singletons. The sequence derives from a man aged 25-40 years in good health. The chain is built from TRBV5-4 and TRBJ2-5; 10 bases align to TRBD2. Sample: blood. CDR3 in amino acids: CASTVTGLADQETQYF. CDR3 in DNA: TGTGCCAGCACCGTAACCGGACTAGCGGACCAAGAGACCCAGTACTTC.